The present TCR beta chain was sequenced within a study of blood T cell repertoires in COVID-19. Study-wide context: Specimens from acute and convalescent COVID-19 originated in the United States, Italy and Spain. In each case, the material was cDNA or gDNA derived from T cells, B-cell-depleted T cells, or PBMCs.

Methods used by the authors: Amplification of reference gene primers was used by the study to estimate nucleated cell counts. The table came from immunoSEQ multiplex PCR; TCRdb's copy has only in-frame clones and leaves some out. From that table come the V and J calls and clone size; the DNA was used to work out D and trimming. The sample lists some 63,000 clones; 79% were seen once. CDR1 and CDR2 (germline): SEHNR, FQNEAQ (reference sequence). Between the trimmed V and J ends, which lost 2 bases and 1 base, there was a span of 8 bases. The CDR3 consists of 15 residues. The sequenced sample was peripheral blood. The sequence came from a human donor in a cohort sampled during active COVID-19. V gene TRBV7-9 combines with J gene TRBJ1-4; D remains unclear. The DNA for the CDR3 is TGTGCCAGCAGCTTATGTGAGGGAACTAATGAAAAACTGTTTTTT. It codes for CASSLCEGTNEKLFF.